This entry concerns a single T cell receptor beta chain. Its antigen is unidentified. The data stem from a study of cytomegalovirus exposure and HLA in healthy donors. PCR primers comprised 60 Vbeta and 13 Jbeta primers. The repertoire was sequenced with immunoSEQ multiplex PCR; TCRdb's copy has only in-frame clones and lacks some. The sample consists of 110,000 or so clones, 65% to 90% of them appearing once. General observations from the study: Many donors shared some public TCRs, even though most TCR sequences were rare. A later analysis reported that several of the most significant clusters appeared to be linked to common viral pathogens, among them Epstein-Barr virus. Association of a missense DCLRE1C variant with TCR beta V- and J-gene trimming was reported in a later analysis.

The source is a woman aged 40-49 years in good health and CMV-seronegative. The sample was PBMCs.

CDR3 amino acids: CASSFLEGPPDTQYF. The CDR3 bases are TGTGCCAGCAGCTTCCTGGAGGGTCCACCAGATACGCAGTATTTT. J is TRBJ2-3 and V is TRBV5-4, with D possibly matching TRBD2 (6 bases). The CDR3 is made up of 15 amino acids. Deletions cut 2 bases from V and 4 bases from J, with 14 bases between. The germline CDR1 and CDR2 sequences are SGHNT and YYREEE (reference sequence).